This TCR beta chain was captured in a study of metastatic and nonmetastatic thyroid tumors. Overall study context: The study looked at repertoires side by side in blood and in tumor or nodule tissue from malignant and benign thyroid patients.

Notes on the study in general: Compared with benign nodules, malignant thyroid tumors were reported to have significantly higher TCR beta diversity in both blood and tumor.

Patients had received no treatment of any kind before thyroid surgery. This clone was found many times. What it binds is not known. TCRdb reanalyzed the PCR reads via MiXCR. The data hold tens of thousands of clones, with roughly a sixth observed a single time. The source material was blood. This TCR came from a female donor with papillary thyroid cancer or a benign thyroid nodule (not recorded which). Some clones in this sample may be carry-over from other donors' samples.

The CDR3 DNA is TGTGCCAGCAGTGAAAAGCGGGGGGGCGAGAGTACAGATACGCAGTATTTT. Amino acid sequence: CASSEKRGGESTDTQYF. The V and J genes are TRBV2 and TRBJ2-3, with 10 positions matching TRBD2. The germline CDR1 and CDR2 sequences are SNHLY and FYNNEI. The CDR3 contains 17 residues. V lost 2 bases, J lost 3 bases, and 8 bases stayed unmatched. The full variable domain, its missing parts supplied by reference TRBV2 and TRBJ2-3, is EPEVTQTPSHQVTQMGQEVILRCVPISNHLYFYWYRQILGQKVEFLVSFYNNEISEKSEIFDDQFSVERPDGSNFTLKIRSTKLEDSAMYFCASSEKRGGESTDTQYFGPGTRLTVL.